This T cell receptor (beta chain) was profiled in a study of spatial heterogeneity in lung cancer. TCRdb recomputed calls from the 5' RACE reads with MiXCR, one row per CDR3 protein. The profile shows roughly 3,000 distinct CDR3 sequences, 18% of them singletons. Time point specified: sample taken at primary tumor resection. This clonotype qualifies as medium-sized. This receptor was identified in a male donor with early-stage non-small cell lung cancer. The sample here was normal lung tissue next to the tumor, taken at surgery.

CDR3 in DNA: TGTGCCAGCAGTCCGGGGCGCCGGAATAATTCACCCCTCCACTTT. Translation gives CASSPGRRNNSPLHF. The rearrangement links TRBV28 to TRBJ1-6; weak D call: TRBD1 (5 bases). Germline V gene lookup returns CDR1 MDHEN and CDR2 SYDVKM. This CDR3 comprises 15 residues. Trimming removed 5 bases from V and 5 bases from J, with 13 bases in between. The full variable domain, rest sourced from reference TRBV28 and TRBJ1-6, is DVKVTQSSRYLVKRTGEKVFLECVQDMDHENMFWYRQDPGLGLRLIYFSYDVKMKEKGDIPEGYSVSREKKERFSLILESASTNQTSMYLCASSPGRRNNSPLHFGNGTRLTVT.